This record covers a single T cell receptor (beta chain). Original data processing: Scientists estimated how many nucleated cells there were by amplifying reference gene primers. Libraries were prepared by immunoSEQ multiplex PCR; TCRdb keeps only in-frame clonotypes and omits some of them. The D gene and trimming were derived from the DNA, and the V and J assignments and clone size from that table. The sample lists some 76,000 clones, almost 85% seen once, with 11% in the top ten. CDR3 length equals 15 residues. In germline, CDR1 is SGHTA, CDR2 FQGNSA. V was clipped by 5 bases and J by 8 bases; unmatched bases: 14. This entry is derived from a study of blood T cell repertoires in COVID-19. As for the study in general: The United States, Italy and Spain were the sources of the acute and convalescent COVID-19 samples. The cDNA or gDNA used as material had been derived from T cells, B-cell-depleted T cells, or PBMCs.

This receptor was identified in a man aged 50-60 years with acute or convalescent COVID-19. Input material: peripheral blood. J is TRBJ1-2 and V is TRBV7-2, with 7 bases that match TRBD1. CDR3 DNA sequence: TGTGCCAGCAGCCCTGGAAGGGGGCGAATTAACGGCTACACCTTC. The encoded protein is CASSPGRGRINGYTF.